The next 18 T cell receptor beta chains were all read from a single sample in a study of T cells in Graves' hyperthyroidism and ophthalmopathy. Researchers amplified the TCR beta CDR3 regions from RNA transcripts. The primer set for the first-round RT-PCR of the TCR CDR3 was HTBI. MiXCR, run by TCRdb on the multiplex PCR reads, gives a single entry per CDR3 protein. The sample includes about 320,000 distinct CDR3 sequences, roughly 15% seen only once; the top ten take around 34%. Material for sequencing was blood. The receptors were gathered from a man aged 25-45 years with Graves' hyperthyroidism.

Concerning this clonotype itself: A much larger clone differs from this one at a single base, so this may be a read error. The final CDR3 position lacks the conserved phenylalanine or tryptophan, pointing to a likely read error. The chain is built from TRBV2 and TRBJ1-5; D gene ambiguous. The CDR3 spans 14 residues. Germline CDR1 reads SNHLY; CDR2 reads FYNNEI. V was cut by 3 bases and J by 3 bases, with 9 bases left in between. The CDR3 here is CASSDISLNQPQHL. CDR3 coding DNA: TGTGCCAGCAGTGATATATCCCTCAATCAGCCCCAGCATCTT.

This clonotype was counted many times. The gene calls are TRBV30 and TRBJ1-4, with 9 bases aligning to TRBD1. Germline V gene data show CDR1 as GTSNPN and CDR2 as SVGIG (reference sequence). The CDR3 is 14 amino acids. With V trimmed by 2 bases and J by 11 bases, 9 bases remained unmatched. Written as DNA, the CDR3 is TGTGCCTGGAGTAGCGGACAGGGGTCAGGGAAACTGTTTTTT. Translating it yields CAWSSGQGSGKLFF.

There are many counts of this clonotype. V and J are TRBV20-1 and TRBJ2-7; 8 bases align to TRBD2. The CDR3 length is 16 residues. CDR1 and CDR2 (germline): DFQATT, SNEGSKA (reference sequence). J gave up 2 bases and V 6 bases, and 15 bases lay outside the gene matches. CDR3 protein: CSARGTWREAAYEQYF. The CDR3 nucleotides read TGCAGTGCAAGGGGGACTTGGCGGGAGGCCGCCTACGAGCAGTACTTC.

This chain joins TRBV19 and TRBJ1-1, with a weak D call TRBD1 (6 bases). This CDR3 is 17 amino acids long. The ends were cut back, 7 bases at V and 7 bases at J, with 28 bases in the middle. Germline V gene data show CDR1 as LNHDA and CDR2 as SQIVND (reference sequence). The CDR3 coding sequence is TGTGCCAGTATGTCCCCCTATTGGCAGGGGATTCTAGGTGAAGCTTTCTTT. Its translation is CASMSPYWQGILGEAFF.

This clonotype was recorded at least ten times. The chain employs TRBV12-5 and TRBJ2-1; weak D call: TRBD1 (6 bases). CDR1 and CDR2 from the germline V gene are LGHNT and FRNRAP. The CDR3 spans 15 residues. V lost 3 bases and J 6 bases, leaving 15 bases between the germline ends. CDR3 sequence reads: CASGLLGAIFNEQFF. As DNA, the CDR3 is TGTGCTAGTGGTTTACTGGGGGCGATTTTCAATGAGCAGTTCTTC.

The gene calls are TRBV7-2 and TRBJ2-1; a possible D gene is TRBD2 (5 bases). The V gene's germline CDR1 is SGHTA and CDR2 FQGNSA. Between the trimmed V and J ends, which lost 5 bases and 5 bases, there was a span of 13 bases. This CDR3 has 14 residues. The CDR3 sequence: CASSRVDSDNEQFF. CDR3 DNA: TGTGCCAGCAGCCGAGTGGACTCGGACAATGAGCAGTTCTTC.

This clonotype appeared a few times. V usage is TRBV28 and J usage is TRBJ1-3, with D uncertain. Germline V CDR1 and CDR2: MDHEN, SYDVKM. The CDR3 runs to 15 residues. Trimming pared 6 bases from V and 0 bases from J, leaving 12 bases between. The CDR3 protein is CASRDGPFSGNTIYF. As DNA, the CDR3 is TGTGCCAGCAGAGACGGGCCCTTCTCTGGAAACACCATATATTTT.

This clonotype was counted many times. The gene calls are TRBV6-2 or TRBV6-3 and TRBJ2-7; 14 bases are shared with TRBD2. The V gene's germline CDR1 is MNHEY and CDR2 SVGEGT. After removal of 6 bases from V and 5 bases from J, the junction contained 6 bases not matched to a gene. CDR3 length: 15 amino acids. CDR3 in amino acids: CASREGGLAGDEQYF. CDR3 DNA: TGTGCCAGCAGAGAGGGGGGACTAGCGGGAGACGAGCAGTACTTC.

V is TRBV5-1 and J is TRBJ1-2; 7 bases are a match to TRBD1. The CDR3 totals 14 residues. V dropped 0 bases and J dropped 8; count of bases not matched to a gene: 7. Germline CDR1 and CDR2: SGHRS and YFSETQ. Here the CDR3 reads CASSLARQGEGYTF. For the CDR3, the DNA is TGCGCCAGCAGCTTGGCGAGACAGGGAGAAGGCTACACCTTC.

The chain couples TRBV7-2 to TRBJ2-1; perhaps TRBD2 as D (5 bases). The CDR3 consists of 13 residues. Germline V lookup: CDR1 SGHTA, CDR2 FQGNSA. The V end lost 1 base, the J end lost 8 bases, and 9 bases lay between the germline ends. The chain's CDR3 is CASSLVRGHEQFF. Here the CDR3 DNA reads TGTGCCAGCAGCTTAGTTCGCGGGCATGAGCAGTTCTTC. Combining the CDR3 with reference TRBV7-2 and TRBJ2-1 gives the whole variable domain GAGVSQSPSNKVTEKGKDVELRCDPISGHTALYWYRQSLGQGLEFLIYFQGNSAPDKSGLPSDRFSAERTGGSVSTLTIQRTQQEDSAVYLCASSLVRGHEQFFGPGTRLTVL.

Ten or more counts support this clonotype. The chain couples TRBV2 to TRBJ1-1, with 7 bases matching TRBD1. Trimming cost V 6 bases and J 8 bases; bases outside gene matches: 9. The CDR3 totals 13 residues. Germline V CDR1 and CDR2: SNHLY, FYNNEI. CDR3 sequence reads: CASRGQSNSEAFF. The CDR3 DNA reads TGTGCCAGCAGGGGACAGTCCAACTCAGAAGCTTTCTTT.

The gene calls are TRBV27 and TRBJ1-5, with D perhaps matching TRBD1 (6 bases). The V gene lost 3 bases and the J gene lost 1 base, with 10 bases spanning the gap. There are 15 residues in the CDR3. The germline gives CDR1 MNHEY, CDR2 SMNVEV (reference sequence). The chain's CDR3 is CASSFTDRSNQPQHF. DNA for the CDR3: TGTGCCAGCAGTTTCACCGACAGGAGCAATCAGCCCCAGCATTTT.

This clonotype was detected a few times. The rearrangement joins TRBV27 to TRBJ2-7; D call uncertain. Germline lookup yields CDR1 MNHEY and CDR2 SMNVEV (reference sequence). Trimming removed 4 bases from V and 2 bases from J, with 6 bases in between. The CDR3 consists of 12 residues. CDR3 region: CASSSKAYEQYF. The DNA of the CDR3 is TGTGCCAGCAGTTCAAAGGCCTACGAGCAGTACTTC.

The gene calls are TRBV25-1 and TRBJ2-5; no clear D. The CDR3 is made up of 10 amino acids. V lost 8 bases and J lost 3, with 4 bases in between. Germline V lookup: CDR1 MGHDK, CDR2 SYGVNS. The CDR3: CASGKETQYF. CDR3 DNA: TGTGCCAGCGGAAAAGAGACCCAGTACTTC.

This clonotype came up a few times. The rearrangement joins TRBV5-6 to TRBJ1-5; no definite D call. The germline V gene has CDR1 SGHDT and CDR2 YYEEEE. Deletions cut 2 bases from V and 3 bases from J, with 9 bases between. The CDR3 contains 14 residues. CDR3 protein: CASSFRANNQPQHF. The CDR3 DNA reads TGTGCCAGCAGCTTCCGAGCAAACAATCAGCCCCAGCATTTT.

The CDR3 spells CASSMTGGRTEAFF. The CDR3 bases are TGTGCCAGCAGTATGACAGGGGGCCGGACTGAAGCTTTCTTT. The chain carries TRBV12-3 or TRBV12-4 and TRBJ1-1; 10 bases align to TRBD1. Losses at the gene ends were 5 bases for V and 5 bases for J; bases not matched to a gene: 5. This CDR3 has 14 amino acids.

This clonotype was seen at least ten times. This chain joins TRBV5-1 and TRBJ2-7, with TRBD2 matching 8 bases. The V and J ends lost 6 bases and 2 bases, in that order; junction bases with no gene match: 13. This CDR3 comprises 16 residues. Germline CDR1 is SGHRS and CDR2 is YFSETQ. The CDR3 spells CASTPDPREGTYEQYF. The DNA for the CDR3 is TGCGCCAGCACCCCGGACCCCCGGGAGGGAACCTACGAGCAGTACTTC.

Regarding this clonotype: Its ends do not fully match the called genes, so a read error is possible. The chain recombines TRBV7-9 with TRBJ1-4, with no clear D. The CDR3 is 13 residues long. CDR1 and CDR2 (germline): SEHNR, FQNEAQ (reference sequence). The DNA for the CDR3 is TGTGCCAGCAGCTTAGGTGGAGGTGAAAGACTGTTTTTT. As protein: CASSLGGGERLFF.